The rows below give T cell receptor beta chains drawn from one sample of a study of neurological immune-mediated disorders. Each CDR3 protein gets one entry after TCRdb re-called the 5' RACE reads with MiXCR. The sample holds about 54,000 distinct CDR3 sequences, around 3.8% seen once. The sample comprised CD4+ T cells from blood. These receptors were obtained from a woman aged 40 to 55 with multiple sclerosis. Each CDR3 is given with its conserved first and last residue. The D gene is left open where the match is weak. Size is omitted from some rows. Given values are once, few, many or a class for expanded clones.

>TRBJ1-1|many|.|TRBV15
TGTGCCACCAGCAGGAAACCGACACTGAACACTGAAGCTTTCTTT
CATSRKPTLNTEAFF
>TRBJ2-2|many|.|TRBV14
TGTGCCAGCGCCGGCCAGTTCGCGAACACCGGGGAGCTGTTTTTT
CASAGQFANTGELFF
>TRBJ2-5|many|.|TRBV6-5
TGTGCCAGCAGTTACCTCCCGGGGGTCGGGGAGACCCAGTACTTC
CASSYLPGVGETQYF
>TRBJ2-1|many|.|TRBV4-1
TGCGCCAGCAGCCAAGATCGGGTGGGGACCAACCAGTTCTTC
CASSQDRVGTNQFF
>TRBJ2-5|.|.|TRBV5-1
TGCGCCAGCAGCATATTCGGACAAGGAGGAGAGACCCAGTACTTC
CASSIFGQGGETQYF
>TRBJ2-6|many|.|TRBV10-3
TGTGCCATCAGTATAGGAGGGGGCAGACCAGTCCCTGGGGCCAACGTCCTGACTTTC
CAISIGGGRPVPGANVLTF
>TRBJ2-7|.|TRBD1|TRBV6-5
TGTACCGGCAGGGGACAGCCTTCTTCTCTCGAGCAGTACTTC
CTGRGQPSSLEQYF
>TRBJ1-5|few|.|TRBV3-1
TGTGCCAGCAGCCAAGGGGTAGGGCCCCAGCATTTT
CASSQGVGPQHF
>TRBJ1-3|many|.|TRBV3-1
TGTGCCAGCAGCCAAGTTCCTGGAGGGTCAGACACCATATATTTT
CASSQVPGGSDTIYF
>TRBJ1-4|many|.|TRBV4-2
TGTGCCAGCAGCCAAGATGCGCAGGGAGGGGAAAAACTGTTTTTT
CASSQDAQGGEKLFF
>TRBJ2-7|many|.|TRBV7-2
TGTGCCAGCAGCTGGGGGATCTCCTACGAGCAGTACTTC
CASSWGISYEQYF
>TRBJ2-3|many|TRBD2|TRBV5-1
TGCGCCAGTCTCTTTGGGGGGGGAGAAGATACGCAGTATTTT
CASLFGGGEDTQYF
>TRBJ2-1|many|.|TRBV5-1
TGCGCCAGCAGCTTATCCAGGGATAAGGCCTACAATGAGCAGTTCTTC
CASSLSRDKAYNEQFF
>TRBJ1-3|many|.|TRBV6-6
TGTGCAACGGGGGGCTCTGGAAACACCATATATTTT
CATGGSGNTIYF
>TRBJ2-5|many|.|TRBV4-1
TGCGCCAGCAGCCAAGTGGGAGTGGGGTCGGAGACCCAGTACTTC
CASSQVGVGSETQYF
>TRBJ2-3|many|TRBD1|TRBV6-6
TGTGCCAGCAGTTACTCGAGACAGGGTGAGGATACGCAGTATTTT
CASSYSRQGEDTQYF
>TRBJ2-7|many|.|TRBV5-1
TGCGCCAGCAGCTTTGGAAGTCCGTCCGAGCAGTACTTC
CASSFGSPSEQYF
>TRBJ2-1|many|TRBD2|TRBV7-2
TGTGCCAGCAGCACGGGACTAGCGGGGGGTACCTACAATGAGCAGTTCTTC
CASSTGLAGGTYNEQFF
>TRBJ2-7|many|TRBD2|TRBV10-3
TGTGCCATCAGTGAAAAGCGGGAGTCCTACGAGCAGTACTTC
CAISEKRESYEQYF
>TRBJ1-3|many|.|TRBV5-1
TGCGCCAGCACCGACGGACCCCTAGGGGGAAACACCATATATTTT
CASTDGPLGGNTIYF
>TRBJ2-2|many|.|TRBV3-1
TGTGCCAGCAGCCAAGGCCGAACAGCGCAAGCCGGGGAGCTGTTTTTT
CASSQGRTAQAGELFF
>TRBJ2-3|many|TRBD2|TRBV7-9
TGTGCCAGCAGCTTGGACCCAGGGACTAGTAAAGATACGCAGTATTTT
CASSLDPGTSKDTQYF
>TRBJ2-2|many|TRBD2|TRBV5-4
TGTGCCAGCAGCTTGTTCGCGGGGGGGAGGAGCACCGGGGAGCTGTTTTTT
CASSLFAGGRSTGELFF
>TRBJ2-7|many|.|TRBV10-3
TGTGCCATCGGGGTAGCGAGTGAGCAGTACTTC
CAIGVASEQYF
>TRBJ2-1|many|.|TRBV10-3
TGTGCCATCAGTGACCCCCCCCCAAATCTATACAATGAGCAGTTCTTC
CAISDPPPNLYNEQFF
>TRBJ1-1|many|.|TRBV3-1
TGTGCCAGCAGCCAAGGGGGTAACACTGAAGCTTTCTTT
CASSQGGNTEAFF
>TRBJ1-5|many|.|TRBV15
TGTGCCACCAGCAGGCCATATGGAAACAGGCACAATCAGCCCCAGCATTTT
CATSRPYGNRHNQPQHF
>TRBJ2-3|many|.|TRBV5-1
TGCGCCAGCAGCCCCCGGAGGGAGCTAGCGAGAGCGAGCACAGATACGCAGTATTTT
CASSPRRELARASTDTQYF
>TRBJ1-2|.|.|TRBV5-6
TGTGCCAGCAGCCCGGTGGGGGGGCGCGCTGGCTACACCTTC
CASSPVGGRAGYTF
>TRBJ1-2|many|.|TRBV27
TGTGCCAGCAGCGACCAGGGAGTGGGGGGCTACACCTTC
CASSDQGVGGYTF
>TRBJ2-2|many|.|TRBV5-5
TGTGCCAGCAGCTTGATCAGGGGAAGGGTCACCGGGGAGCTGTTTTTT
CASSLIRGRVTGELFF
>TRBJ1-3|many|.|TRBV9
TGTGCCAGCAGCCTACGAGACAGTTCTGGAAACACCATATATTTT
CASSLRDSSGNTIYF
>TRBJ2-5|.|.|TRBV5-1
TGCGCCAGCAGCCCGGGTTTCCAAGAGACCCAGTACTTC
CASSPGFQETQYF
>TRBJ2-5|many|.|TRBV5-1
TGCGCCAGCAGCCCAGGGAGTTTGGGGGAGACCCAGTACTTC
CASSPGSLGETQYF
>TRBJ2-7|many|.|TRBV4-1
TGCGCCAGCAGCCAAGTCTCGTCGTGGACAGACTACGAGCAGTACTTC
CASSQVSSWTDYEQYF
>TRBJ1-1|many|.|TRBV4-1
TGCGCCAGCAGCCTAACCCTCCGGACCCTCGGTACTGAAGCTTTCTTT
CASSLTLRTLGTEAFF
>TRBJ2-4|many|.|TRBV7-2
TGTGCCAGCAGCTTAACCGCTATTGCCAAAAACATTCAGTACTTC
CASSLTAIAKNIQYF
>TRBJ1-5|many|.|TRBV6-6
TGTGCCAGCAGTTCCCTCCTGACAGTTCAGCCCCAGCATTTT
CASSSLLTVQPQHF
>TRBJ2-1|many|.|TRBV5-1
TGCGCCAGCAGCTTCGGTGCCGATGAGCAGTTCTTC
CASSFGADEQFF
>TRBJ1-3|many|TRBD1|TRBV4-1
TGCGCCAGCAGCCTTGGAAGGGACAGGGGGTACGGAAACACCATATATTTT
CASSLGRDRGYGNTIYF
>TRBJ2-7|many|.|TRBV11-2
TGTGCCAGCAGCTCCGGACAGCGCTACGAGCAGTACTTC
CASSSGQRYEQYF
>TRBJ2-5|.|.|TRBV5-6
TGTGCCAGCAGCTTAGGGTGGGGGCCAGAGACCCAGTACTTC
CASSLGWGPETQYF
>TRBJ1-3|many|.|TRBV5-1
TGCGCCAGCAGCTTCGGGGAAGCCTACACCATATATTTT
CASSFGEAYTIYF
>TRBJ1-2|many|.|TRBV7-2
TGTGCCAGCAGCTTAACGTTTGGGGATGGCTACACCTTC
CASSLTFGDGYTF
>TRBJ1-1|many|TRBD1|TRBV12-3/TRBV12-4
TGTGCCAGCAGTTTAAGGGGGACAGGGGCAATGAACACTGAAGCTTTCTTT
CASSLRGTGAMNTEAFF